The entry below gives a single TCR beta chain sequence along with its context. Its specificity is not known. These data are taken from a study of metastatic and nonmetastatic thyroid tumors. Background on the study: Repertoire comparison spanned blood and tumor or nodule tissue of malignant and benign thyroid patients.

TCRdb reprocessed the PCR reads using MiXCR. The sample comprises more than 13,000 clones, under 25% of which are singletons, and roughly 8% rests with the top ten. Overall study results and limits: Across blood and tumor, TCR beta diversity in malignant thyroid tumors was reportedly significantly higher than in benign nodules.

No treatment had been given to any patient before thyroid surgery. J was trimmed by 8 bases and V by 4 bases; bases with no gene match: 6. From germline, CDR1 is SGHRS and CDR2 YFSETQ. CDR3 length: 14 residues. This clonotype was sampled from a female donor with papillary thyroid cancer or a benign thyroid nodule (not recorded which). Some clones in this sample may be carry-over from other donors' samples. This chain connects TRBV5-1 to TRBJ1-2; 12 positions match TRBD1. The specimen sequenced was blood. The CDR3 DNA reads TGCGCCAGCAGCCCGGGACAGGGGGCGAGAGGCTACACCTTC. Amino acids: CASSPGQGARGYTF.